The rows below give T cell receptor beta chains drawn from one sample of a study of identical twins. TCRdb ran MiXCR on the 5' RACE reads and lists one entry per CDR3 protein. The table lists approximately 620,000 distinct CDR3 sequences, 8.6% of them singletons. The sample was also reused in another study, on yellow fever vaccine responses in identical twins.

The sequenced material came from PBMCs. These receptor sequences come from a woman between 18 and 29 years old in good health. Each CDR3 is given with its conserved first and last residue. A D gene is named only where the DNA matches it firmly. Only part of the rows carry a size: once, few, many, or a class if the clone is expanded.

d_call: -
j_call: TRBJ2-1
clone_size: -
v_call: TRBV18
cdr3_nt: TGTGCCAGCTCACCGAGGTCCGGGCCCTACAATGAGCAGTTCTTC
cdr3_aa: CASSPRSGPYNEQFF

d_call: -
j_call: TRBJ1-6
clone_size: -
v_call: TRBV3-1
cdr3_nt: TGTGCCAGCAGTCCACGCTCGGAACCCCTCCACTTT
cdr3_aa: CASSPRSEPLHF

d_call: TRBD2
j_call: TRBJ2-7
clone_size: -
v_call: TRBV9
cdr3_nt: TGTGCCAGCAGCGTAGCTACGACTAGCGGGGGGTACCTTACCTACGAGCAGTACTTC
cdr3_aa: CASSVATTSGGYLTYEQYF

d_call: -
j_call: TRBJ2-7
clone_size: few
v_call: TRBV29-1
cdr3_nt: TGCAGCGTTGTAGGGGTAGGCGAGCAGTACTTC
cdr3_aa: CSVVGVGEQYF

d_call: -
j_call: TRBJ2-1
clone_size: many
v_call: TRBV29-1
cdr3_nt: TGCAGCGTTCAACGCAGGGGGGAACATGAGCAGTTCTTC
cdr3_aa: CSVQRRGEHEQFF

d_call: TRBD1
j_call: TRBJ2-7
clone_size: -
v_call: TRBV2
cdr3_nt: TGTGCCAGCAGTGTTGTAAGGGGACAGGGGGCTTTCGCCGAGCAGTACTTC
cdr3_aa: CASSVVRGQGAFAEQYF

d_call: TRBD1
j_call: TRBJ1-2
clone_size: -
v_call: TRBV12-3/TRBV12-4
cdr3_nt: TGTGCCAGCAGCCCCCGGCAGGGGGGGATCTATGGCTACACCTTC
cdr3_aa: CASSPRQGGIYGYTF

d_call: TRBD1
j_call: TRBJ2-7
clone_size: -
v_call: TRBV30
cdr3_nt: TGCTCGGGACAGTTTAAGAGCTCCTACGAGCAGTACTTC
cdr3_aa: CSGQFKSSYEQYF

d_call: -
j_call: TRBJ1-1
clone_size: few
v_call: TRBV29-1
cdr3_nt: TGCAGCGTTGGCAGGGGGAACACTGAAGCTTTCTTT
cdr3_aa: CSVGRGNTEAFF

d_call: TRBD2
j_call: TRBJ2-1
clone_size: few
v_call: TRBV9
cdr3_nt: TGTGCCAGCAGCGTAAGGCGGGAGCCTGACTACAATGAGCAGTTCTTC
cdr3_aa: CASSVRREPDYNEQFF

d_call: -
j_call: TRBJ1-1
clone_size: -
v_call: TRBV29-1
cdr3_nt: TGCAGCGTGGGGGGGAGGGTTTTCACTGAAGCTTTCTTT
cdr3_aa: CSVGGRVFTEAFF

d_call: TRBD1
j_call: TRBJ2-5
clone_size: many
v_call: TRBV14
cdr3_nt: TGTGCCAGCCGGGGACAGGGGAGTTTCATCGAAGAGACCCAGTACTTC
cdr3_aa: CASRGQGSFIEETQYF

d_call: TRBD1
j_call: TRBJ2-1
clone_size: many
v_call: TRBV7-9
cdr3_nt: TGTGCCAGCAGCTTTGGACAGGGGGGGGACAATGAGCAGTTCTTC
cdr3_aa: CASSFGQGGDNEQFF

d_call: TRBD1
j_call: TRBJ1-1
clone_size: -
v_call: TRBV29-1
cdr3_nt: TGCAGCGTTGGAGGGGATGGGGACAGAGCTTTCTTT
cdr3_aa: CSVGGDGDRAFF

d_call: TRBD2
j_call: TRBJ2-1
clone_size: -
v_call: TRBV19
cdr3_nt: TGTGCCAGTATGGGACTAGCGACCTACAATGAGCAGTTCTTC
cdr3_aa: CASMGLATYNEQFF

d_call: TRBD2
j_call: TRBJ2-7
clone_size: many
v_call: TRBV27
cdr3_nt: TGTGCCAGCCGACGGGGGGAGTACTACGAGCAGTACTTC
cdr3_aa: CASRRGEYYEQYF

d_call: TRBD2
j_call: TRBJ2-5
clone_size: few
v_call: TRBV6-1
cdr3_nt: TGTGCCAGCATAAACCCAACGGGGGGGCCTCAAGAGACCCAGTACTTC
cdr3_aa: CASINPTGGPQETQYF

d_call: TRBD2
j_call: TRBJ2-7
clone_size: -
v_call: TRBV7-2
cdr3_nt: TGTGCCAGCAGCTCCAGCGGGAGAGGCGACGAGCAGTACTTC
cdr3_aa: CASSSSGRGDEQYF

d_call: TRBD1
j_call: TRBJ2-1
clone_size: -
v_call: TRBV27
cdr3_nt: TGTGCCAGCAGCAGGACAGGGGACTACAATGAGCAGTTCTTC
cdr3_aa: CASSRTGDYNEQFF

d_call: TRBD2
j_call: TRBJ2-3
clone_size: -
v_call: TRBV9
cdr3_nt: TGTGCCAGCAGCGTAGAACTAGCGGTCGCCTCGGGGGGAGATACGCAGTATTTT
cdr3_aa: CASSVELAVASGGDTQYF

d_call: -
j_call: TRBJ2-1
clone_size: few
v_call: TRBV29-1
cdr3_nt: TGCAGCGTTGGTTTCGGCAGCGGTGAGCAGTTCTTC
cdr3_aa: CSVGFGSGEQFF

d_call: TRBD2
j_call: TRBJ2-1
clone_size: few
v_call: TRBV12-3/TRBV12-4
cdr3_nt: TGTGCCAGCAGGGCCGGCGGGGGGCCTGGGGATGAGCAGTTCTTC
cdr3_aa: CASRAGGGPGDEQFF

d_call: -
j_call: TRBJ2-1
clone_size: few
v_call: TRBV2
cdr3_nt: TGTGCCAGCAGTGAAGGGACGATTCCTAACAATGAGCAGTTCTTC
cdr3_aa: CASSEGTIPNNEQFF

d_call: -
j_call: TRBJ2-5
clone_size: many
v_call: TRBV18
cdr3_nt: TGTGCCAGCAGCCCACAAGAGACCCAGTACTTC
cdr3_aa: CASSPQETQYF

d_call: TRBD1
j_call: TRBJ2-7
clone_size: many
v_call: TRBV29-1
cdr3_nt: TGCAGCGTTGAAACAGGGGGTCCTCCCTACGAGCAGTACTTC
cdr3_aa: CSVETGGPPYEQYF

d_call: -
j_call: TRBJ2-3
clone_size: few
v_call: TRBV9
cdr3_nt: TGTGCCAGCACCGACAAGAACACAGATACGCAGTATTTT
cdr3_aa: CASTDKNTDTQYF

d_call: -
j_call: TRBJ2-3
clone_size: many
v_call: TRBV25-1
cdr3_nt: TGTGCCAGCAGTGAACTCGGTGCCTCACGATTTACGCAGTATTTT
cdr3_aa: CASSELGASRFTQYF

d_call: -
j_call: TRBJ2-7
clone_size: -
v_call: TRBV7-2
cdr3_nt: TGTGCCAGCAGCTTATTTTGGGGTCCGTCCTACGAGCAGTACTTC
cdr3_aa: CASSLFWGPSYEQYF

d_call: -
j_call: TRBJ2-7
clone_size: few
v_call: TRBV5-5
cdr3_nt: TGTGCCAGCAGCATGTATTACGAGCAGTACTTC
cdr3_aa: CASSMYYEQYF

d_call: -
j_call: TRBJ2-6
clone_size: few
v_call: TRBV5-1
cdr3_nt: TGCGCCAGCAGCTTGGGACACTTAAGCTCTGGGGCCAACGTCCTGACTTTC
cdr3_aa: CASSLGHLSSGANVLTF

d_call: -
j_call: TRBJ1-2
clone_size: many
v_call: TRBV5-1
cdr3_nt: TGCGCCAGCAGCTTGGCAGGGGACAACTATGGCTACACCTTC
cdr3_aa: CASSLAGDNYGYTF

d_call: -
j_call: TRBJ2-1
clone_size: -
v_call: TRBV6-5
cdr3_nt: TGTGCCAGCAGTTACCGGCCAGGGGAGACTACACGGAATGAGCAGTTCTTC
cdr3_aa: CASSYRPGETTRNEQFF

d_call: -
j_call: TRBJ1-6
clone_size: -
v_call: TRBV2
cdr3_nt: TGTGCCACCAGGCGGCAGGGACCATTTAATTCACCCCTCCACTTT
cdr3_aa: CATRRQGPFNSPLHF

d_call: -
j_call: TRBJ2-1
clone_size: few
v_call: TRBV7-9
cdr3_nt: TGTGCCAGCACCACCCGACCATCTAGGGGGATACACAATGAGCAGTTCTTC
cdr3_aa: CASTTRPSRGIHNEQFF

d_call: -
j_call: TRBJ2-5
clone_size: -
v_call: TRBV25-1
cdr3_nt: TGTGCCAGCAGTGATTCTAGTAGGGAGACCCAGTACTTC
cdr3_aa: CASSDSSRETQYF

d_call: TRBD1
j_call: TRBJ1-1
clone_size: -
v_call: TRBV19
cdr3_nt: TGTGCCAGTGGGACAGCTGAGAACACTGAAGCTTTCTTT
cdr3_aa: CASGTAENTEAFF

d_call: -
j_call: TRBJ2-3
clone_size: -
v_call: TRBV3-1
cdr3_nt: TGTGCCAGCAGCCTGGGGGGACCCCGGAGCACAGATACGCAGTATTTT
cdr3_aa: CASSLGGPRSTDTQYF

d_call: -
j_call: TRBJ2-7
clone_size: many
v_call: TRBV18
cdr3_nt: TGTGCCAGCTCACCGGGGACGCATTCCTACGAGCAGTACTTC
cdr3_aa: CASSPGTHSYEQYF

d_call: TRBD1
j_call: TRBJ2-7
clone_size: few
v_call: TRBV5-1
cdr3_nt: TGCGCCAGCAGCTTCGAACGGACAGGGACCTACGAGCAGTACTTC
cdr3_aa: CASSFERTGTYEQYF

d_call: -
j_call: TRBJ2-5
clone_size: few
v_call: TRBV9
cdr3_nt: TGTGCCAGCAGCCTCAGATCTGGAGAGACCCAGTACTTC
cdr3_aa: CASSLRSGETQYF

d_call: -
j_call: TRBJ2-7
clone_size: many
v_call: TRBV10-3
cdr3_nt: TGTGCCATCAGTGAGTCTTCGGACCTTGGCTACGAGCAGTACTTC
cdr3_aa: CAISESSDLGYEQYF

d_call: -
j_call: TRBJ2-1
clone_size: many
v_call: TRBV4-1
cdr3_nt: TGCGCCAGCAGCCAATCCGGCAGGGGTCTATACAATGAGCAGTTCTTC
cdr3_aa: CASSQSGRGLYNEQFF

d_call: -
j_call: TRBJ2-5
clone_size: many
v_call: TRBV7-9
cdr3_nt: TGTGCCAGCAGCCCCGGGTTGTCCTACCAAGAGACCCAGTACTTC
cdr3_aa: CASSPGLSYQETQYF

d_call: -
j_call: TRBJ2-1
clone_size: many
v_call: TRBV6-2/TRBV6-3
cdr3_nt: TGTGCCAGCAGTTACCCGACCTTTAGCGGAAAAGGGCCTAGGAATGAGCAGTTCTTC
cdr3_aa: CASSYPTFSGKGPRNEQFF

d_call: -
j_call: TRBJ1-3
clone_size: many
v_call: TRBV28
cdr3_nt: TGTGCCAGCAGTTTCCAGCCGTTCTCTGGAAACACCATATATTTT
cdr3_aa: CASSFQPFSGNTIYF

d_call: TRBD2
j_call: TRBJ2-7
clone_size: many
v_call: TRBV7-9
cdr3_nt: TGTGCCAGCAGCTTAGGTCTAGCGGGAGACTACGAGCAGTACTTC
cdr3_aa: CASSLGLAGDYEQYF

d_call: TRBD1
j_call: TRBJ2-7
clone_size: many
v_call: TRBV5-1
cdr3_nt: TGTGCCAGCAGTTTAGCCGGGACAGGGGTATACGAGCAGTACTTC
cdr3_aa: CASSLAGTGVYEQYF

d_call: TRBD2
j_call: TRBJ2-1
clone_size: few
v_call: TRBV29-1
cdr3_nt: TGCAGCGGACGACTAGCGGGCAGCTCCTACAATGAGCAGTTCTTC
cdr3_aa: CSGRLAGSSYNEQFF

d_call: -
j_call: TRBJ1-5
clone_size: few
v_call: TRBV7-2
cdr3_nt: TGTGCCAGCAGCTACCGGGGGGAACAGCTCCAGCATTTT
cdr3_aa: CASSYRGEQLQHF